Detailed here is one T cell receptor (beta chain). The data were taken from a study of T cells in Graves' hyperthyroidism and ophthalmopathy. RNA transcripts yielded amplified TCR beta CDR3 regions. Initially, a first-round RT-PCR of the TCR CDR3 employed the HTBI primer set. TCRdb reanalysed the multiplex PCR reads using MiXCR and keeps one entry per CDR3 protein. This sample has about 600,000 distinct CDR3 sequences, with approximately 15% found just once. The CDR3 consists of 18 residues. Looked up from germline, CDR1 is LGHDT and CDR2 is YNNKEL (reference sequence). With 1 base removed from V and 0 bases from J, the gap between germline ends came to 17 bases.

The sample taken for sequencing was blood. This receptor was taken from a woman between 18 and 30 years old with Graves' ophthalmopathy. V is TRBV3-1 and J is TRBJ2-3, with D hard to call. CDR3 residues: CASSQGRQVGLSTDTQYF. CDR3 DNA sequence: TGTGCCAGCAGCCAAGGACGTCAGGTGGGCCTTAGCACAGATACGCAGTATTTT.